This T cell receptor beta chain originates from a study of blood T cell repertoires in COVID-19. Study-wide context: COVID-19 samples from acute and convalescent phases originated in the United States, Italy and Spain. The analysed material was cDNA or gDNA that came from T cells, B-cell-depleted T cells, or PBMCs.

As originally analysed: Cell counts per sample came from amplifying reference gene primers. Assay used: immunoSEQ multiplex PCR; TCRdb lists only in-frame clones, some missing. V, J and clone size derive from that table, while D and trimming were established from the DNA sequence. The repertoire holds some 120,000 clones, with about nine tenths as singletons. The CDR3 consists of 15 residues. Sequencing was done on a sample of peripheral blood. This chain uses TRBV21-1 with TRBJ1-5; TRBD1 is the table's D call and was not checked against the DNA. TRBV21-1 is listed as a pseudogene. The sequence was collected from a man between 50 and 59 years old with active COVID-19. DNA for the CDR3: TGTGCCAGCAGCTTCCCTGACAGGGTACATCAGCCCCAGCATTTT. It specifies CASSFPDRVHQPQHF.